This entry is about one TCR beta chain. Trimming cost V 5 bases and J 9 bases; bases outside gene matches: 10. CDR3 length: 14 amino acids. Per germline, CDR1 SGHVS and CDR2 FQNEAQ. The data were obtained in a study of blood T cell repertoires in COVID-19. Study background: Italy, Spain and the United States were the sources of the convalescent and acute COVID-19 samples. The cDNA or gDNA used as material had been derived from T cells, B-cell-depleted T cells, or PBMCs.

Original processing methods: By means of reference gene primer amplification, nucleated cell counts were estimated. Profiling relied on immunoSEQ multiplex PCR, and the TCRdb table lists in-frame clones only, not all of them. Clonal size and the V and J genes are those of that table, whereas D and trimming came from the DNA. The sample lists around 77,000 clones, around three quarters occurring once. The sample was peripheral blood. This chain uses TRBV7-8 with TRBJ1-5, with 7 bases identical to TRBD1. The receptor's source is a woman of 80 years or more with active or convalescent COVID-19. The CDR3 bases are TGTGCCAGCAGCCCCCAGGGGGATGGCCGGCCCCAGCATTTT. Encoded protein: CASSPQGDGRPQHF.